Shown below are 20 T cell receptor beta chains from a single sample sequenced in a study of T cells in Graves' hyperthyroidism and ophthalmopathy. Researchers took RNA transcripts and amplified the TCR beta CDR3 regions from them. The study used the HTBI primer set for a first-round RT-PCR of the TCR CDR3. One entry per CDR3 protein results from TCRdb running MiXCR on the multiplex PCR reads. There are about 600,000 distinct CDR3 sequences in the sample; approximately 16% occur only once, and roughly 3% lies in the top ten. The source material was blood. These TCRs come from a woman in her thirties or forties with Graves' ophthalmopathy.

This clonotype was recorded a few times. The genes are TRBV6-1 and TRBJ2-5; D not certain. Trimming left V 10 bases short and J 4 bases short, with 16 bases between. Germline loops: CDR1 MNHNS, CDR2 SASEGT. The CDR3 length is 13 residues. The CDR3 region is CATTDLILETQYF. As DNA, the CDR3 is TGTGCCACCACGGACCTAATCCTAGAGACCCAGTACTTC.

Details on this clonotype: This clone may be a read error of a much larger clone one base away. The V gene is TRBV5-1, the J gene TRBJ1-1; TRBD1 matches at 9 bases. V dropped 1 base and J dropped 7; count of bases not matched to a gene: 2. From germline, CDR1 is SGHRS and CDR2 YFSETQ. The CDR3 extends over 13 amino acids. This CDR3 is CASSLWDRDEAFF. The DNA of the CDR3 is TGCGCCAGCAGCTTGTGGGACAGGGATGAAGCTTTCTTT.

Regarding this clonotype: An end of the junction does not agree with germline; a read error may underlie this. The genes are TRBV20-1 and TRBJ2-4, with 7 bases fitting TRBD1. CDR1 DFQATT and CDR2 SNEGSKA come from the germline V gene (reference sequence). The CDR3 runs to 12 residues. The CDR3 sequence is CSAREGADIQYF. For the CDR3, the DNA is TGCAGTGCTCGAGAGGGGGCAGACATTCAGTACTTC.

Concerning this clonotype: This may arise from a read error, as a much more abundant clone is one base away. The chain recombines TRBV4-1 with TRBJ2-4; 7 positions agree with TRBD2. Germline CDR1 reads MGHRA; CDR2 reads YSYEKL. The J segment lost 8 bases and the V segment lost 0 bases, leaving 13 bases of the junction unmatched. The CDR3 is 17 amino acids. CDR3 nucleotides: TGCGCCAGCAGCCAAGATACACGCACTAGCGCCCAAGACATTCAGTACTTC. This translates into CASSQDTRTSAQDIQYF.

V is TRBV19 and J is TRBJ2-7, with TRBD1 identical over 7 bases. The CDR3 length is 15 residues. Germline V gene lookup returns CDR1 LNHDA and CDR2 SQIVND (reference sequence). The trim removed 3 bases at V and 3 bases at J, leaving 8 bases unmatched. The chain's CDR3 is CASSIGRGTYYEQYF. The CDR3 DNA reads TGTGCCAGTAGTATTGGCAGGGGGACCTACTACGAGCAGTACTTC.

This chain joins TRBV5-8 and TRBJ2-1; 9 nucleotides align to TRBD2. This CDR3 is 20 amino acids long. Germline lookup yields CDR1 SGHTS and CDR2 YDEGEE. Trimming took 3 bases from V and 6 from J; bases not matched to a gene: 22. DNA for the CDR3: TGTGCCAGCAGCTCCCCTCCTAACTCCGTTTCTCTAGCGGGACCCAATGAGCAGTTCTTC. Translated: CASSSPPNSVSLAGPNEQFF.

This clonotype was seen many times. The chain combines TRBV2 with TRBJ2-1; TRBD2 matches 10 bases. The CDR3 loop spans 22 amino acids. Germline CDR1 reads SNHLY; CDR2 reads FYNNEI. V was pared by 7 bases and J by 0 bases, with 24 bases of the junction left unmatched. The CDR3 DNA reads TGTGCCAGCATCCTGGAGGCTAGCGGGAGTCCCACCCATTTCCGCTCCTACAATGAGCAGTTCTTC. It specifies CASILEASGSPTHFRSYNEQFF.

At least ten counts were recorded for this clonotype. The chain carries TRBV28 and TRBJ1-4; D is unclear. This CDR3 spans 14 amino acids. The germline V gene encodes CDR1 MDHEN and CDR2 SYDVKM. V was clipped by 3 bases and J by 5 bases, with 10 bases between them. The CDR3 loop reads CASSFRITNEKLFF. The CDR3 DNA is TGTGCCAGCAGTTTCCGTATCACGAATGAAAAACTGTTTTTT. The whole variable domain, remainder taken from reference TRBV28 and TRBJ1-4, is DVKVTQSSRYLVKRTGEKVFLECVQDMDHENMFWYRQDPGLGLRLIYFSYDVKMKEKGDIPEGYSVSREKKERFSLILESASTNQTSMYLCASSFRITNEKLFFGSGTQLSVL.

The chain combines TRBV3-1 with TRBJ2-1; the match to TRBD2 covers 9 bases. Germline assignment: CDR1 LGHDT and CDR2 YNNKEL (reference sequence). The ends lost 1 base at V and 9 bases at J; junction bases unmatched: 7. The CDR3 is made up of 15 amino acids. CDR3 sequence reads: CASSQASGAHSEQFF. CDR3 coding DNA: TGTGCCAGCAGCCAAGCTAGCGGGGCTCACAGTGAGCAGTTCTTC.

This clonotype occurred many times. This chain uses TRBV5-1 with TRBJ2-7; TRBD2 aligns across 9 bases. J lost 2 bases, V lost 2 bases, and 20 bases had no gene match. Per germline, CDR1 SGHRS and CDR2 YFSETQ. The CDR3 runs to 20 residues. The CDR3 DNA reads TGCGCCAGCAGCTTCCCAGGAGAACAACCTGTGACTAGCGGCCCCTACGAGCAGTACTTC. Its translation is CASSFPGEQPVTSGPYEQYF.

Comment on this clonotype: This sequence may be a read error, since a much larger clone differs from it by one base. V usage is TRBV12-3 or TRBV12-4 and J usage is TRBJ2-2, with 8 bases aligning to TRBD1. The assigned J gene may be wrong: the sequence end matches TRBJ1-1 better. CDR3 length equals 12 residues. DNA of the CDR3: TGTGCCAGCGGCCTAACCGGGACAGGAGCTTTCTTT. Translated: CASGLTGTGAFF.

A few counts support this clonotype. V gene TRBV27 combines with J gene TRBJ2-3; D not certain. Per the germline V gene, CDR1 is MNHEY and CDR2 is SMNVEV (reference sequence). CDR3 length equals 13 residues. With 2 bases removed from V and 10 bases from J, the gap between germline ends came to 13 bases. Here the CDR3 DNA reads TGTGCCAGCAGTTTAGGGCCTCAAGTTGCGCAGTATTTT. It specifies CASSLGPQVAQYF.

Of note for this clonotype: The DNA is omitted, as the CDR3 cannot be located on it reliably, and the CDR3 follows TCRdb's listing. This rearrangement joins TRBV7-8 to TRBJ1-2; the listed D gene, TRBD1, was not tested against the DNA. The germline V gene encodes CDR1 SGHVS and CDR2 FQNEAQ. The CDR3 adds up to 17 amino acids, both ends counted. The chain's CDR3 is CASSLAFFGTGHYGYTF.

This clonotype showed up many times. The chain combines TRBV10-3 with TRBJ2-3, with D perhaps being TRBD1 or TRBD2 (5 bases each). CDR1 is ENHRY and CDR2 is SYGVKD in the germline V gene. Trimming removed 6 bases from V and 6 bases from J, with 16 bases in between. This CDR3 is built from 14 residues. Written as DNA, the CDR3 is TGTGCCATCAGGCCCGGGGCCGTTCTCGATACGCAGTATTTT. Protein product: CAIRPGAVLDTQYF.

The chain has TRBV6-1 and TRBJ1-5; the match to TRBD1 covers 8 bases. The CDR3 sequence is 14 residues long. CDR1 is MNHNS, CDR2 SASEGT, per germline. Trimming removed 8 bases from V and 1 base from J; junction bases left unmatched: 4. The chain's CDR3 is CASRRDRSNQPQHF. The CDR3 DNA sequence: TGTGCCAGCCGCCGGGACAGGAGCAATCAGCCCCAGCATTTT.

Concerning this clonotype itself: Compared with germline, one end of the junction differs, possibly owing to a read error. This chain joins TRBV30 and TRBJ1-1, with TRBD1 matching over 7 bases. The CDR3 is 16 amino acids. CDR1 GTSNPN and CDR2 SVGIG come from the germline V gene (reference sequence). CDR3 amino acids: CAWRLRQGVGNTGAFF. The DNA of the CDR3 is TGTGCCTGGAGGCTTCGACAGGGTGTTGGTAACACTGGAGCTTTCTTT.

The V gene is TRBV5-4, the J gene TRBJ1-2; 10 bases map to TRBD1. Germline V gives CDR1 SGHNT, CDR2 YYREEE (reference sequence). There are 13 residues in the CDR3. The trim removed 4 bases at V and 10 bases at J, leaving 7 bases unmatched. This CDR3 is CASSPGTGEVYTF. CDR3 nucleotide sequence: TGTGCCAGCAGCCCCGGGACAGGGGAGGTCTACACCTTC.

The rearrangement links TRBV4-1 to TRBJ2-5; 8 bases are a match to TRBD2. V lost 4 bases to trimming and J lost 2 bases; unmatched junction nucleotides: 6. From germline, CDR1 is MGHRA and CDR2 YSYEKL. This CDR3 spans 15 amino acids. The chain's CDR3 is CASSLLAARQETQYF. In DNA form, the CDR3 reads TGCGCCAGCAGCCTACTAGCGGCAAGGCAAGAGACCCAGTACTTC.

In nucleotides, the CDR3 is TGTGCCAGCAGCTTCCGGGCTAGCGGGAGGGTCCGCTCCTACAATGAGCAGTTCTTC. Protein: CASSFRASGRVRSYNEQFF. V is TRBV5-6 and J is TRBJ2-1; 12 bases fit TRBD2. J lost 0 bases, V lost 2 bases, and 9 bases had no gene match. This CDR3 is 19 amino acids long. Germline assignment: CDR1 SGHDT and CDR2 YYEEEE. Full variable domain (rest looked up from reference TRBV5-6 and TRBJ2-1): DAGVTQSPTHLIKTRGQQVTLRCSPKSGHDTVSWYQQALGQGPQFIFQYYEEEERQRGNFPDRFSGHQFPNYSSELNVNALLLGDSALYLCASSFRASGRVRSYNEQFFGPGTRLTVL.

Concerning this clonotype: Germline is not matched at one junction end, which may reflect a read error. This chain uses TRBV3-1 with TRBJ1-4; tentative D call: TRBD1 (6 bases). Germline CDR1 is LGHDT and CDR2 is YNNKEL (reference sequence). This CDR3 has 14 amino acids. In DNA, the CDR3 is TGTGCCAGCACGCGAAGGGGGGACGGTGAAAGACTGTTTTTT. The encoded protein is CASTRRGDGERLFF.